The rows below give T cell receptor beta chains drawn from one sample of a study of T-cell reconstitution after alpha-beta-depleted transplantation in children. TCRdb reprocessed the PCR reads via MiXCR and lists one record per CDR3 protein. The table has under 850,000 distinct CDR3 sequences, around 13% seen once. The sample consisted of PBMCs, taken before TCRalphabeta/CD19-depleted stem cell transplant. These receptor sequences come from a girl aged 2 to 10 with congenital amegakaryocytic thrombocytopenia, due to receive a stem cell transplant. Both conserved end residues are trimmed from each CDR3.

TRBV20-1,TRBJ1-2,SAAQGDYGYT
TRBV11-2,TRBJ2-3,VSSQGASGTDTQY
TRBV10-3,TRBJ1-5,AISATVTGPNQPQH
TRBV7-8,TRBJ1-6,ASSLVDSDNSPLH
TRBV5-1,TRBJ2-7,ASSFGTSDSYEQY
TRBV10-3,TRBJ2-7,AIRATSGRDEQY
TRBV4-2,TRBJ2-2,ASSQVVGNPTGELF
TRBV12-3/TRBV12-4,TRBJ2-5,ASSYGGSGKETQY
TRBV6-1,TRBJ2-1,ASSGTYNEQF
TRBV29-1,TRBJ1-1,SGGRGTEAF
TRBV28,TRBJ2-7,ASQWSYEQY
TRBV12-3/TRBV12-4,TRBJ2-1,ASKSLAGTLGQF
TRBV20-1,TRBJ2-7,SAEGTSDLYEQY
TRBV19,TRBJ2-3,ASSIEPAGDTQY
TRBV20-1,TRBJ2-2,SASVLAGVSGELF
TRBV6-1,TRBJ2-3,ASSGTGGARLLTQY
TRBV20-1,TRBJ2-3,SARTSGRVTDTQY
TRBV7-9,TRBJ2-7,ASSHRDSDYEQY
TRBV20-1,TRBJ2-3,SARDRSLALGSRTSTDTQY
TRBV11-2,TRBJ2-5,ASSLLAGEETLY
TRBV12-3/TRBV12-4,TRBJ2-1,ASSSGTRLSEQF
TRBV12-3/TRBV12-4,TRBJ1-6,ASSLQGYNSPLH
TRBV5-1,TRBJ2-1,ASSFGTSGGDSYNEQF
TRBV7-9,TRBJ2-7,ASSFRGQTGEEQY
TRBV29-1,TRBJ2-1,SASRARTSGRYEQF
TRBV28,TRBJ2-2,ASSFLPNTGELF
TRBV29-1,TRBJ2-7,SVDGGTYYEQY
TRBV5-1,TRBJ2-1,ASSKGQRNEQF
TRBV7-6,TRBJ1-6,ASSPSLTPNSPLH
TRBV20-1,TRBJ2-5,SARPMRLALYQETQY
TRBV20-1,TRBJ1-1,SAGQGPEAF
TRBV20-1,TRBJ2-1,SARSGRAYNEQF
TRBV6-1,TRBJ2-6,ASKIAGGSNVLT
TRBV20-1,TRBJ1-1,SALPGHLNTEAF
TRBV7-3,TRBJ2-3,ASSLTVASDTQY
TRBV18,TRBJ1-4,ASSPDRREKLF
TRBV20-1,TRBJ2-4,CARDNLAGVRANIQY
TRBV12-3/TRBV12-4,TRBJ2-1,ASSLPLTSGSLEQF
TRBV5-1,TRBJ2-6,ASQMVSGANVLT
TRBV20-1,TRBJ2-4,SAAGLLAKNIQY
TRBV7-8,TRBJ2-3,ASSLLGRFRGNTDTQY
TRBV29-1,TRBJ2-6,SVEGGLAPISGANVLT
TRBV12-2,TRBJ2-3,ASRTISIRTDTQY
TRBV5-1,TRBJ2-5,ASSRTGIGQETQY
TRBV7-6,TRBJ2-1,ASSARSSGYYNEQF
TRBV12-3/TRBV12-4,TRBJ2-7,ASSPRRESYEQY
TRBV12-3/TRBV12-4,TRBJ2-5,ASSLTSAQETQY
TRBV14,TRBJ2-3,TSSLGGTDTQY
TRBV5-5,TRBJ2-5,ASSSGLAGTHQETQY